One sample yielded the 27 T cell receptor beta chains listed below, sequenced in a study of vaccination and CD4 T cells after COVID-19. Scientists ran DNA taken from cultured CD4+ T cells through the Oncomine TCR Beta short-read assay for sequencing. TCRdb processed the PCR reads anew with MiXCR; each CDR3 protein has one entry. The sample yields approximately 7,500 distinct CDR3 sequences, about 30% seen once. No antigens are known for them. Treatment noted: roughly ten-day PBMC culture with coronavirus spike peptide pools or control peptides (ViraFEST assay). One should note that the unexposed donor's CD4+ T cells were collected before the COVID-19 pandemic (2011-2018). Sequencing was performed on CD4+ T cells from blood, cultured in vitro. Receptors were obtained from a human donor in good health.

The CDR3 sequence is CASSSREAGANVLTF. CDR3 DNA sequence: TGTGCCAGCAGCTCTCGGGAGGCTGGGGCCAACGTCCTGACTTTC. This chain connects TRBV7-9 to TRBJ2-6, with 7 bases aligning to TRBD2. The J segment lost 2 bases and the V segment lost 4 bases, leaving 2 bases of the junction unmatched. CDR1 is SEHNR and CDR2 is FQNEAQ in the germline V gene (reference sequence). This CDR3 contains 15 residues.

This chain links TRBV20-1 with TRBJ1-5; possibly TRBD1 for D (6 bases). Looked up from germline, CDR1 is DFQATT and CDR2 is SNEGSKA (reference sequence). Trimming took 4 bases from V and 4 from J, leaving 17 bases between them. There are 15 residues in the CDR3. CDR3 nucleotides: TGCAGTGCTACGCGACAGGCCTCCTTTAATCAGCCCCAGCATTTT. Encoded protein: CSATRQASFNQPQHF.

There are a few counts of this clonotype. In DNA, the CDR3 is TGTGCCAGCAGCTTGGATTCAGGGTTTGTGCAAGAGACCCAGTACTTC. Amino acid sequence: CASSLDSGFVQETQYF. The V and J genes are TRBV5-4 and TRBJ2-5, with a weak D call TRBD1 (5 bases). Germline assignment: CDR1 SGHNT and CDR2 YYREEE (reference sequence). V lost 0 bases and J lost 2, with 14 bases in between. CDR3 length equals 16 residues. The variable domain in full, completed from reference TRBV5-4 and TRBJ2-5, reads ETGVTQSPTHLIKTRGQQVTLRCSSQSGHNTVSWYQQALGQGPQFIFQYYREEENGRGNFPPRFSGLQFPNYSSELNVNALELDDSALYLCASSLDSGFVQETQYFGPGTRLLVL.

Here the CDR3 DNA reads TGTGCCAGCAGCCACCCGCGACTTGACTATGGCTACACCTTC. Translating it yields CASSHPRLDYGYTF. The chain links TRBV5-8 to TRBJ1-2; D is uncertain. Between the trimmed V and J ends, which lost 4 bases and 3 bases, there was a span of 13 bases. This CDR3 spans 14 amino acids. Per the germline V gene, CDR1 is SGHTS and CDR2 is YDEGEE.

This clonotype is large by share. The chain uses TRBV19 and TRBJ2-3; D is uncertain. V gave up 0 bases and J gave up 4 bases, with 2 bases separating them. This CDR3 spans 12 amino acids. Germline loops: CDR1 LNHDA, CDR2 SQIVND (reference sequence). CDR3 in DNA: TGTGCCAGTAGTATAGAGGCAGATACGCAGTATTTT. Encoded protein: CASSIEADTQYF.

By frequency in the sample, this clonotype is medium-sized. The V call is TRBV12-3 or TRBV12-4, the J call TRBJ2-5; no definite D call. This CDR3 region has 13 residues. V gave up 1 base and J gave up 5 bases, with 8 bases separating them. The CDR3 sequence: CASSLGLWETQYF. In DNA, the CDR3 is TGTGCCAGCAGTTTAGGATTATGGGAGACCCAGTACTTC.

This clonotype has more than one count but fewer than ten. CDR3 bases: TGCGCCAGCAGCTTGACAGGGAAGTGGGATGGCTACACCTTC. This encodes CASSLTGKWDGYTF. This sequence joins TRBV5-1 and TRBJ1-2, with TRBD1 as a possible D gene (6 bases). With 1 base removed from V and 6 bases from J, the gap between germline ends came to 13 bases. This CDR3 region has 14 residues. The germline gives CDR1 SGHRS, CDR2 YFSETQ.

This clonotype came up a few times. The chain combines TRBV20-1 with TRBJ1-2; D unclear. CDR3 size: 13 residues. Deletions cut 6 bases from V and 2 bases from J, with 13 bases between. Germline loops: CDR1 DFQATT, CDR2 SNEGSKA (reference sequence). Written as DNA, the CDR3 is TGCAGTGCGGCTGCTGAACTCAACTATGGCTACACCTTC. Residues: CSAAAELNYGYTF.

The CDR3 loop is CASSSLLDTDTQYF. For the CDR3, the DNA is TGCGCCAGCAGCTCCCTGCTTGACACAGATACGCAGTATTTT. V gene TRBV5-1 combines with J gene TRBJ2-3; D unclear. Germline CDR1 and CDR2: SGHRS and YFSETQ. V lost 3 bases and J lost 2, with 10 bases in between. This CDR3 contains 14 residues.

This clonotype showed up just a few times. A junction boundary mismatches the germline segment, possibly from a read error. This chain uses TRBV27 with TRBJ2-7, with D perhaps matching TRBD1 (6 bases). The CDR3 length is 15 residues. Germline V gives CDR1 MNHEY, CDR2 SMNVEV (reference sequence). This CDR3 reads CASSLAPGQAYEQYF. The CDR3 DNA sequence: TGTGCCAGTAGTTTAGCCCCGGGACAAGCCTACGAGCAGTACTTC.

This clonotype has just a few counts. The V call is TRBV2, the J call TRBJ2-7; the D gene is possibly TRBD1 (5 bases). V was pared by 6 bases and J by 3 bases, with 12 bases between. The CDR3 extends over 13 amino acids. Germline V CDR1 and CDR2: SNHLY, FYNNEI. The CDR3 reads CASSLDSYYEQYF. For the CDR3, the DNA is TGTGCCAGCAGCCTTGACAGTTACTACGAGCAGTACTTC.

This clonotype appeared a few times. V is TRBV20-1 and J is TRBJ2-2; D is ambiguous. CDR3 size: 14 residues. The ends were cut back, 4 bases at V and 3 bases at J, with 12 bases in the middle. Germline lookup yields CDR1 DFQATT and CDR2 SNEGSKA (reference sequence). CDR3 coding DNA: TGCAGTGCTATGTCCGGGCGCGACACCGGGGAGCTGTTTTTT. This gives the protein CSAMSGRDTGELFF.

This clonotype was seen a handful of times. The CDR3 DNA reads as TGTGCCATCAGTGAAACGCAAAGAGATGGCTACACCTTC. Residues: CAISETQRDGYTF. The V and J genes are TRBV10-3 and TRBJ1-2; unclear D gene. This CDR3 comprises 13 residues. V was cut by 3 bases and J by 6 bases, with 11 bases left in between. Germline V CDR1 and CDR2: ENHRY, SYGVKD.

The V and J genes are TRBV20-1 and TRBJ2-1, with D possibly being TRBD1 (5 bases). Germline loops: CDR1 DFQATT, CDR2 SNEGSKA (reference sequence). Trimming stripped 3 bases from V and 5 bases from J, with 14 bases between. There are 14 residues in the CDR3. The CDR3, as DNA: TGCAGTGCTAGGGCAGGGTCCCCTAACAATGAGCAGTTCTTC. It specifies CSARAGSPNNEQFF.

In this sample, this clonotype is medium-sized. This chain uses TRBV5-1 with TRBJ2-2; a weak D match, TRBD1 (5 bases). Germline CDR1 and CDR2: SGHRS and YFSETQ. Trimming took off 2 bases at V and 1 base at J, with 9 bases between the two ends. The CDR3 loop spans 15 amino acids. The CDR3 is CASSFGHRNTGELFF. The CDR3 DNA is TGCGCCAGCAGCTTTGGACACCGGAACACCGGGGAGCTGTTTTTT.

This clonotype has only a few counts. The chain employs TRBV19 and TRBJ1-2; no clear D. The germline gives CDR1 LNHDA, CDR2 SQIVND (reference sequence). The CDR3 extends over 14 amino acids. V was trimmed by 8 bases and J by 0 bases, leaving 13 bases between them. CDR3 protein: CASSPTMTNYGYTF. The DNA for the CDR3 is TGTGCCAGTTCACCTACCATGACTAACTATGGCTACACCTTC.

About this clonotype itself: One junction end disagrees with the germline gene, perhaps due to a read error. The rearrangement uses TRBV19 and TRBJ2-5, with D perhaps given as TRBD1 or TRBD2 (5 bases each). The V gene's germline CDR1 is LNHDA and CDR2 SQIVND (reference sequence). This CDR3 comprises 17 residues. CDR3 sequence (DNA): TGTGCCGGTAGTCCTGGATCAGGGAGCCATCTCGAGGAGACCCAGTACTTC. Translating gives CAGSPGSGSHLEETQYF.

The CDR3 sequence: CASTRQGYQPQHF. CDR3 coding DNA: TGTGCCAGCACAAGACAGGGCTATCAGCCCCAGCATTTT. The V call is TRBV12-3 or TRBV12-4, the J call TRBJ1-5; TRBD1 matches 7 bases. The length of the CDR3 is 13 residues. The ends lost 7 bases at V and 5 bases at J; junction bases unmatched: 5.

A few counts support this clonotype. The gene calls are TRBV2 and TRBJ1-5, with TRBD1 matching over 7 bases. Per the germline V gene, CDR1 is SNHLY and CDR2 is FYNNEI. The CDR3 sequence is 16 residues long. Unmatched junction bases numbered 9, after V lost 7 bases and J lost 0 bases. The CDR3 reads CASKRQGDFSNQPQHF. The CDR3 DNA reads TGTGCCAGCAAGAGGCAGGGGGATTTTAGCAATCAGCCCCAGCATTTT.

By sample fraction, this clonotype is large. This chain links TRBV30 with TRBJ1-5, with D maybe TRBD1 (6 bases). The CDR3 is 14 amino acids. The V gene lost 4 bases and the J gene lost 3 bases, with 13 bases spanning the gap. CDR1 and CDR2 (germline): GTSNPN, SVGIG (reference sequence). The CDR3 reads CAWKSGGPNQPQHF. The CDR3 coding sequence is TGTGCCTGGAAAAGCGGGGGCCCCAATCAGCCCCAGCATTTT.

The table lists this clonotype with a count of one. This chain joins TRBV5-1 and TRBJ1-1; D might be TRBD1 (6 bases). Germline-derived CDR1 and CDR2 are SGHRS and YFSETQ. V was shortened by 5 bases and J by 6 bases, with 17 bases between the two germline ends. CDR3 size: 14 residues. This CDR3 reads CASSQLTGSAEAFF. The CDR3 coding sequence is TGCGCCAGCAGTCAACTCACAGGGAGCGCTGAAGCTTTCTTT.

The gene calls are TRBV12-3 or TRBV12-4 and TRBJ2-5; D possibly matches TRBD1 or TRBD2 (6 bases each). The CDR3 has 14 amino acids. Trimming shortened V by 3 bases and J by 0 bases, and 8 bases separated the two germline ends. CDR3 DNA: TGTGCCAGCAGTTTGCGGGACAACCAAGAGACCCAGTACTTC. Translating gives CASSLRDNQETQYF.

This chain links TRBV5-4 with TRBJ2-7; 7 bases are shared with TRBD2. Germline-derived CDR1 and CDR2 are SGHNT and YYREEE (reference sequence). J gave up 1 base and V 0 bases, and 7 bases lay outside the gene matches. This CDR3 is built from 16 residues. This CDR3 reads CASSLAHAGVSYEQYF. Written as DNA, the CDR3 is TGTGCCAGCAGCTTGGCCCACGCGGGGGTATCCTACGAGCAGTACTTC.

The chain couples TRBV23-1 to TRBJ2-5, with D possibly being TRBD1 (5 bases). TRBV23-1 is filed as an ORF, its function uncertain. Trimming removed 1 base from V and 5 bases from J, with 20 bases in between. CDR3 length equals 17 residues. The CDR3 protein is CASSQLGARQGHETQYF. The DNA of the CDR3 is TGCGCCAGCAGTCAATTGGGTGCGAGGCAGGGCCATGAGACCCAGTACTTC.

This clonotype was picked up a small number of times. V gene TRBV27 combines with J gene TRBJ1-5, with 7 bases aligning to TRBD1. V trimming: 2 bases; J trimming: 6 bases; junction bases outside the gene matches: 7. The CDR3 totals 15 residues. The germline CDR1 and CDR2 sequences are MNHEY and SMNVEV (reference sequence). The CDR3 DNA is TGTGCCAGCAGTTTAAGAGGGGGCGGCCTTCAGCCCCAGCATTTT. Residues: CASSLRGGGLQPQHF.

CDR3 region: CASSADRGRSPLHF. The CDR3 coding sequence is TGTGCCAGCAGCGCCGACAGGGGTCGGTCACCCCTCCACTTT. The V and J genes are TRBV9 and TRBJ1-6, with TRBD1 matching 8 bases. This CDR3 region has 14 residues. Unmatched junction bases numbered 6, after V lost 3 bases and J lost 10 bases. Germline CDR1 SGDLS, CDR2 YYNGEE.

J is TRBJ1-6 and V is TRBV27, with 8 bases identical to TRBD1. V gave up 6 bases and J gave up 8 bases; unmatched junction bases: 12. From germline, CDR1 is MNHEY and CDR2 SMNVEV (reference sequence). CDR3 size: 16 residues. CDR3: CASRRGTGLSDSPLHF. The CDR3 coding sequence is TGTGCCAGCAGACGTGGGACAGGCCTATCGGATTCACCCCTCCACTTT.